Shown below are 12 T cell receptor beta chains from a single sample sequenced in a study of spatial heterogeneity in lung cancer. Sample time point: sample taken at primary tumor resection. In each case, whole RNA from tumor, nontumor lung or frozen PBMC was sequenced unsorted. TCRdb called the 5' RACE reads again in MiXCR, with one record for every CDR3 protein. The sample lists about 90,000 distinct CDR3 sequences, around 8.6% occurring once. This sample comprised PBMCs, obtained at surgery. These receptors came from a male donor with early-stage non-small cell lung cancer.

Ten or more counts support this clonotype. The chain uses TRBV3-1 and TRBJ1-2; no firm D call. V shed 4 bases and J shed 8 bases, with 17 bases lying between them. Looked up from germline, CDR1 is LGHDT and CDR2 is YNNKEL (reference sequence). The CDR3 length is 14 residues. The CDR3 DNA sequence: TGTGCCAGCAGCCTCCTCGGCAAAATTGGCGGCTACACCTTC. Amino acids: CASSLLGKIGGYTF.

Note on this clonotype: This may stem from a read error, because a much larger clone lies one nucleotide away. The chain couples TRBV14 to TRBJ1-2; D gene unclear. The germline V gene encodes CDR1 SGHDN and CDR2 FVKESK. This CDR3 contains 15 residues. V dropped 3 bases and J dropped 4 bases, with 15 bases sitting between them. CDR3 amino acids: CASSHQSVGIYGYTF. CDR3 nucleotide sequence: TGTGCCAGCAGCCACCAGTCGGTTGGGATCTATGGCTACACCTTC.

J is TRBJ1-2 and V is TRBV3-1; the D is unclear. The CDR3 is made up of 13 amino acids. Germline CDR1 LGHDT, CDR2 YNNKEL (reference sequence). V lost 0 bases and J 2 bases, leaving 4 bases between the germline ends. Here the CDR3 reads CASSQETNYGYTF. For the CDR3, the DNA is TGTGCCAGCAGCCAAGAGACGAACTATGGCTACACCTTC. Using reference TRBV3-1 and TRBJ1-2 for the parts outside the CDR3, the full variable domain is DTAVSQTPKYLVTQMGNDKSIKCEQNLGHDTMYWYKQDSKKFLKIMFSYNNKELIINETVPNRFSPKSPDKAHLNLHINSLELGDSAVYFCASSQETNYGYTFGSGTRLTVV.

In its sample, this clonotype was seen a few times. This chain connects TRBV6-5 to TRBJ1-2; D gene unclear. V was trimmed by 6 bases and J by 3 bases, leaving 11 bases between them. CDR1 is MNHEY, CDR2 SVGAGI, per germline. This CDR3 contains 13 residues. The CDR3 region has the DNA TGTGCCAGCAGCTTCCAGGAGGACTATGGCTACACCTTC. It yields the protein CASSFQEDYGYTF.

This chain links TRBV29-1 with TRBJ1-1; no clear D. Germline CDR1 and CDR2: SQVTM and ANQGSEA. Trimming removed 6 bases from V and 5 bases from J, with 4 bases in between. The CDR3 is 9 residues long. The CDR3 is CSVGTEAFF. CDR3 DNA sequence: TGCAGCGTGGGGACTGAAGCTTTCTTT. Looking up the rest from reference TRBV29-1 and TRBJ1-1 gives the full variable domain: SAVISQKPSRDICQRGTSLTIQCQVDSQVTMMFWYRQQPGQSLTLIATANQGSEATYESGFVIDKFPISRPNLTFSTLTVSNMSPEDSSIYLCSVGTEAFFGQGTRLTVV.

This clonotype showed up just a few times. V usage is TRBV4-2 and J usage is TRBJ2-5; 15 bases align to TRBD2. The CDR3 extends over 19 amino acids. The V gene end was trimmed by 0 bases and the J gene end by 2 bases; junction bases not matched to a gene: 7. Germline V gene lookup returns CDR1 LGHNA and CDR2 YNFKEQ. This chain's CDR3 is CASSQDTGTSGGIQETQYF. The CDR3 coding sequence is TGTGCCAGCAGCCAAGATACGGGGACTAGCGGGGGGATTCAAGAGACCCAGTACTTC.

CDR3 sequence reads: CASSSGTGDSYEQYF. CDR3 coding DNA: TGTGCCAGCAGCTCCGGGACAGGGGACTCCTACGAGCAGTACTTC. The rearrangement links TRBV7-9 to TRBJ2-7; 10 nucleotides line up with TRBD1. This CDR3 comprises 15 residues. Germline assignment: CDR1 SEHNR and CDR2 FQNEAQ (reference sequence). V lost 4 bases to trimming and J lost 0 bases; unmatched junction nucleotides: 3.

This chain uses TRBV5-4 with TRBJ2-7, with D maybe TRBD1 (5 bases). Germline lookup yields CDR1 SGHNT and CDR2 YYREEE (reference sequence). V was shortened by 4 bases and J by 1 base, with 9 bases between the two germline ends. CDR3 size: 13 residues. The CDR3 bases are TGTGCCAGCAGCATAGACAGTTCCTACGAGCAGTACTTC. This codes for CASSIDSSYEQYF.

Ten or more counts support this clonotype. The chain links TRBV7-9 to TRBJ1-5; D ambiguous. This CDR3 contains 18 residues. In germline, CDR1 is SEHNR, CDR2 FQNEAQ (reference sequence). Trimming removed 1 base from V and 2 bases from J, with 18 bases in between. CDR3 DNA: TGTGCCAGCAGCTTAGGCGGAGGGAGGTGGAGGGGCAATCAGCCCCAGCATTTT. Residues: CASSLGGGRWRGNQPQHF.

This chain uses TRBV6-1 with TRBJ2-5, with D unclear. The CDR3 has 14 amino acids. Trimming left V 2 bases short and J 1 base short, with 8 bases between. CDR1 is MNHNS, CDR2 SASEGT, per germline. The CDR3 DNA reads as TGTGCCAGCAGTGAATCTCGCGCCCAAGAGACCCAGTACTTC. Translation gives CASSESRAQETQYF.

The rearrangement joins TRBV5-5 to TRBJ2-1; maybe TRBD2 (5 bases). The germline V gene has CDR1 SGHKS and CDR2 YYEKEE (reference sequence). With 0 bases removed from V and 4 bases from J, the gap between germline ends came to 14 bases. CDR3 length: 16 residues. CDR3 region: CASSLAVSASYNEQFF. For the CDR3, the DNA is TGTGCCAGCAGCTTGGCTGTTAGCGCCTCTTACAATGAGCAGTTCTTC.

This clonotype was seen only a few times. The rearrangement links TRBV11-2 to TRBJ2-7; TRBD2 matches at 7 bases. The CDR3 is 14 amino acids. Germline V gene data show CDR1 as SGHAT and CDR2 as FQNNGV. J gave up 5 bases and V 5 bases, and 9 bases lay outside the gene matches. The CDR3, as DNA: TGTGCCAGCAGCCAACCCGGGACTACCCACGAGCAGTACTTC. It specifies CASSQPGTTHEQYF. Full variable domain (rest looked up from reference TRBV11-2 and TRBJ2-7): EAGVAQSPRYKIIEKRQSVAFWCNPISGHATLYWYQQILGQGPKLLIQFQNNGVVDDSQLPKDRFSAERLKGVDSTLKIQPAKLEDSAVYLCASSQPGTTHEQYFGPGTRLTVT.